Presented here are 24 T cell receptor beta chains from one specimen sequenced in a study of blood T cell repertoires in COVID-19. Some clones are missing from TCRdb's copy, which holds only in-frame ones; the method was immunoSEQ multiplex PCR. Seen here are under 200,000 clones, over 75% observed once, and the top ten hold roughly 0.8%. What was sequenced was PBMCs or T cells enriched from blood (not recorded which). Receptors were obtained from a woman between 18 and 29 years old who had recovered from COVID-19.

CDR3 coding DNA: TGTGCCAGTAGGAAGACAGGGACTCATCAGCCCCAGCATTTT. This sequence encodes CASRKTGTHQPQHF. The V call is TRBV19, the J call TRBJ1-5, with 7 bases that match TRBD1. Unmatched junction bases numbered 7, after V lost 6 bases and J lost 5 bases. Germline CDR1 is LNHDA and CDR2 is SQIVND (reference sequence). CDR3 length: 14 amino acids. Complete variable domain (other parts from reference TRBV19 and TRBJ1-5): DGGITQSPKYLFRKEGQNVTLSCEQNLNHDAMYWYRQDPGQGLRLIYYSQIVNDFQKGDIAEGYSVSREKKESFPLTVTSAQKNPTAFYLCASRKTGTHQPQHFGDGTRLSIL.

The chain combines TRBV19 with TRBJ2-5; D is possibly TRBD1 (5 bases). V was shortened by 4 bases and J by 2 bases, with 11 bases between the two germline ends. Germline V gene lookup returns CDR1 LNHDA and CDR2 SQIVND (reference sequence). The CDR3 contains 14 residues. CDR3 sequence reads: CASSTLQAQETQYF. CDR3 in DNA: TGTGCCAGTAGTACCCTACAGGCTCAAGAGACCCAGTACTTC.

In DNA form, the CDR3 reads TGCGCCAGCACCCAGAATCCAGGGGGCTCGGCAGACAATGAGCAGTTCTTC. This gives the protein CASTQNPGGSADNEQFF. The V call is TRBV10-2, the J call TRBJ2-1, with 8 bases that match TRBD1. Losses at the gene ends were 7 bases for V and 5 bases for J; bases not matched to a gene: 16. The V gene's germline CDR1 is WSHSY and CDR2 SAAADI. This CDR3 contains 17 residues.

The CDR3 DNA is TGCGCCAGCAGCTTAGGACTAGCGGGAGGGATGAATGAGCAGTTCTTC. Protein sequence: CASSLGLAGGMNEQFF. This sequence joins TRBV4-3 and TRBJ2-1, with 15 bases that match TRBD2. The V and J ends lost 5 bases and 7 bases, in that order; junction bases with no gene match: 6. There are 16 residues in the CDR3. The germline CDR1 and CDR2 sequences are LGHNA and YSLEER.

The J gene is TRBJ2-3, the V gene TRBV4-1, with 7 positions matching TRBD2. The CDR3 is 16 residues long. Germline assignment: CDR1 MGHRA and CDR2 YSYEKL. Trimming took 2 bases from V and 0 from J; bases not matched to a gene: 5. Written as DNA, the CDR3 is TGCGCCAGCAGCCAACGACTAGCAGCTAGCACAGATACGCAGTATTTT. Translation gives CASSQRLAASTDTQYF.

The chain uses TRBV29-1 and TRBJ2-7; 8 bases fit TRBD1. V was pared by 7 bases and J by 0 bases, with 2 bases of the junction left unmatched. This CDR3 is 12 amino acids long. Germline V gives CDR1 SQVTM, CDR2 ANQGSEA. Here the CDR3 reads CSADRDSYEQYF. CDR3 nucleotides: TGCAGCGCGGACAGGGACTCCTACGAGCAGTACTTC.

V is TRBV5-1 and J is TRBJ2-3; 12 positions agree with TRBD2. V shed 0 bases, J shed 2 bases, and the junction held 1 base outside the gene matches. Germline V lookup: CDR1 SGHRS, CDR2 YFSETQ. This CDR3 spans 16 amino acids. The CDR3 spells CASSLGLAGATDTQYF. CDR3 nucleotide sequence: TGCGCCAGCAGCTTGGGACTAGCGGGGGCCACAGATACGCAGTATTTT.

Only a few counts were recorded for this clone. The chain employs TRBV2 and TRBJ2-7, with TRBD1 matching 9 bases. V was pared by 6 bases and J by 3 bases, with 12 bases of the junction left unmatched. This CDR3 is built from 16 residues. The germline V gene encodes CDR1 SNHLY and CDR2 FYNNEI. The CDR3 region has the DNA TGTGCCAGCAGCACTTACCGGGACAGGGATATCTACGAGCAGTACTTC. This gives the protein CASSTYRDRDIYEQYF.

V gene TRBV5-1 combines with J gene TRBJ2-3; D perhaps matches TRBD2 (6 bases). V was clipped by 4 bases and J by 1 base, with 13 bases between them. The CDR3 consists of 15 residues. The germline gives CDR1 SGHRS, CDR2 YFSETQ. The chain's CDR3 is CASSPFASGTDTQYF. In nucleotides, the CDR3 is TGCGCCAGCAGCCCGTTTGCTAGCGGCACAGATACGCAGTATTTT.

This chain joins TRBV9 and TRBJ1-4; possible D gene TRBD1, 5 bases. This CDR3 has 15 amino acids. V was clipped by 3 bases and J by 0 bases, with 9 bases between them. Looked up from germline, CDR1 is SGDLS and CDR2 is YYNGEE. The CDR3 spells CASSATRATNEKLFF. CDR3 DNA: TGTGCCAGCAGCGCCACCAGGGCAACTAATGAAAAACTGTTTTTT.

The chain uses TRBV23-1 and TRBJ2-1; 7 positions match TRBD2. TRBV23-1 is flagged as an ORF with uncertain function. V lost 2 bases and J lost 7; bases outside the gene matches: 5. CDR3 length equals 14 residues. Written as DNA, the CDR3 is TGCGCCAGCAGTCAAGCGGGGAGGGTAAATGAGCAGTTCTTC. Protein sequence: CASSQAGRVNEQFF.

This chain joins TRBV27 and TRBJ2-2, with TRBD2 matching over 9 bases. Germline CDR1 is MNHEY and CDR2 is SMNVEV (reference sequence). CDR3 size: 15 residues. V shed 3 bases and J 4 bases; nucleotides not matched to a gene: 3. Here the CDR3 reads CASSFLREGTGELFF. The CDR3 DNA reads as TGTGCCAGCAGTTTTCTGCGGGAGGGCACCGGGGAGCTGTTTTTT.

The gene calls are TRBV29-1 and TRBJ2-2; D is ambiguous. Germline V gene lookup returns CDR1 SQVTM and CDR2 ANQGSEA. V lost 6 bases and J 7 bases, leaving 12 bases between the germline ends. This CDR3 spans 12 amino acids. The CDR3 DNA is TGCAGCGTGCTAGTGGCTAGCGGGGAGCTGTTTTTT. Amino acid sequence: CSVLVASGELFF.

The rearrangement uses TRBV27 and TRBJ1-1; D possibly corresponds to TRBD1 (5 bases). V shed 2 bases and J shed 7 bases, with 11 bases lying between them. CDR1 MNHEY and CDR2 SMNVEV come from the germline V gene (reference sequence). The CDR3 length is 13 residues. CDR3 sequence reads: CASSLVERGEAFF. The CDR3 DNA follows: TGTGCCAGCAGTTTAGTCGAAAGGGGTGAAGCTTTCTTT.

This clone was detected once. This chain connects TRBV5-5 to TRBJ2-7, with D perhaps matching TRBD1 (6 bases). This CDR3 spans 14 amino acids. The germline V and J ends were trimmed by 1 base and 2 bases, with 10 bases remaining between them. Looked up from germline, CDR1 is SGHKS and CDR2 is YYEKEE (reference sequence). In nucleotides, the CDR3 is TGTGCCAGCAGCTTGAGACAGGACCCCTACGAGCAGTACTTC. The encoded protein is CASSLRQDPYEQYF. Full variable domain (rest looked up from reference TRBV5-5 and TRBJ2-7): DAGVTQSPTHLIKTRGQQVTLRCSPISGHKSVSWYQQVLGQGPQFIFQYYEKEERGRGNFPDRFSARQFPNYSSELNVNALLLGDSALYLCASSLRQDPYEQYFGPGTRLTVT.

The chain's CDR3 is CASSTYSYNEQFF. CDR3 in DNA: TGTGCCAGCAGTACATACTCCTACAATGAGCAGTTCTTC. V gene TRBV27 combines with J gene TRBJ2-1; D uncertain. This CDR3 is built from 13 residues. The V end was cut by 5 bases, the J end by 0 bases, with 5 bases between. The germline V gene encodes CDR1 MNHEY and CDR2 SMNVEV (reference sequence).

This chain joins TRBV27 and TRBJ2-1; D gene uncertain. This CDR3 region has 15 residues. Trimming took 8 bases from V and 5 from J, leaving 19 bases between them. In germline, CDR1 is MNHEY, CDR2 SMNVEV (reference sequence). The CDR3 loop reads CASAASSFTHNEQFF. The CDR3 bases are TGTGCCAGCGCCGCTAGTTCTTTCACACACAATGAGCAGTTCTTC.

This clone was detected only once. The chain couples TRBV28 to TRBJ2-7; possibly TRBD2 for D (5 bases). Trimming took 5 bases from V and 0 from J, leaving 17 bases between them. The CDR3 totals 16 residues. Germline V CDR1 and CDR2: MDHEN, SYDVKM. CDR3 nucleotides: TGTGCCAGCAGTGTTTTTTCTGGAGGAAGCTCCTACGAGCAGTACTTC. Translated: CASSVFSGGSSYEQYF.

V is TRBV5-8 and J is TRBJ1-4, with 8 bases identical to TRBD1. Germline V gene lookup returns CDR1 SGHTS and CDR2 YDEGEE. V lost 0 bases to trimming and J lost 1 base; unmatched junction nucleotides: 2. The CDR3 is made up of 16 amino acids. The CDR3 region has the DNA TGTGCCAGCAGCTTGGGGACAGGGCTAACTAATGAAAAACTGTTTTTT. Its protein is CASSLGTGLTNEKLFF.

The chain uses TRBV10-1 and TRBJ2-1; maybe TRBD2 (5 bases). Trimming shortened V by 6 bases and J by 4 bases, and 10 bases separated the two germline ends. This CDR3 contains 13 residues. Germline CDR1 and CDR2: WNHNN and SYGVQD (reference sequence). For the CDR3, the DNA is TGCGCCAGCAGGAGGGCGTTATACAATGAGCAGTTCTTC. This gives the protein CASRRALYNEQFF.

This sequence joins TRBV15 and TRBJ2-7; no definite D call. Germline-derived CDR1 and CDR2 are LNHNV and YYDKDF (reference sequence). The CDR3 is made up of 15 amino acids. V was cut by 3 bases and J by 0 bases, with 12 bases left in between. This CDR3 reads CATSSEALGSYEQYF. The CDR3 DNA reads TGTGCCACCAGCAGCGAGGCGCTTGGCTCCTACGAGCAGTACTTC.

J is TRBJ2-2 and V is TRBV5-1; 12 bases are a match to TRBD2. With V trimmed by 7 bases and J by 6 bases, 4 bases remained unmatched. The germline CDR1 and CDR2 sequences are SGHRS and YFSETQ. The CDR3 extends over 14 amino acids. Here the CDR3 DNA reads TGCGCCAGCCGGACTAGCGGGACGTCCGGGGAGCTGTTTTTT. Translating gives CASRTSGTSGELFF.

The chain employs TRBV4-2 and TRBJ1-5, with unresolved D. Deletions cut 0 bases from V and 2 bases from J, with 14 bases between. Germline V gene lookup returns CDR1 LGHNA and CDR2 YNFKEQ. The CDR3 consists of 17 residues. CDR3 bases: TGTGCCAGCAGCCAAGATCGGTCCGGGGAGGGCAATCAGCCCCAGCATTTT. Translation: CASSQDRSGEGNQPQHF.

Here the CDR3 DNA reads TGTGCCAGTAGTATAGCTCTAGGGGGAGAGACCCAGTACTTC. Its protein product is CASSIALGGETQYF. The rearrangement links TRBV19 to TRBJ2-5, with TRBD1 as a possible D gene (6 bases). Trimming stripped 1 base from V and 4 bases from J, with 10 bases between. Germline CDR1 LNHDA, CDR2 SQIVND (reference sequence). CDR3 size: 14 residues.